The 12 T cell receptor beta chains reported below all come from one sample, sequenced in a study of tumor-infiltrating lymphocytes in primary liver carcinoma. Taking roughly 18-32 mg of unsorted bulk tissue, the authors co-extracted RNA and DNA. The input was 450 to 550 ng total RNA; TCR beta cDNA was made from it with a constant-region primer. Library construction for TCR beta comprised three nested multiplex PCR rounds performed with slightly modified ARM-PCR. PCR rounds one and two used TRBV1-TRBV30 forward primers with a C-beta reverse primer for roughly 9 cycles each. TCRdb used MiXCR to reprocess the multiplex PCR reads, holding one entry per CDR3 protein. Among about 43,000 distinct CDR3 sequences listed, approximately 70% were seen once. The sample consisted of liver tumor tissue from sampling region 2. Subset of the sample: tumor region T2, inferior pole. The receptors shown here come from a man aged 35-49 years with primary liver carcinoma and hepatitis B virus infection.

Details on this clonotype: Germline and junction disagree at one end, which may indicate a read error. The CDR3, as DNA: TGTGCCAGCAGTCCCCCTACCTGGGATATGCAGTATTTT. This translates into CASSPPTWDMQYF. This chain uses TRBV28 with TRBJ2-3; D call uncertain. CDR1 and CDR2 (germline): MDHEN, SYDVKM. This CDR3 is built from 13 residues.

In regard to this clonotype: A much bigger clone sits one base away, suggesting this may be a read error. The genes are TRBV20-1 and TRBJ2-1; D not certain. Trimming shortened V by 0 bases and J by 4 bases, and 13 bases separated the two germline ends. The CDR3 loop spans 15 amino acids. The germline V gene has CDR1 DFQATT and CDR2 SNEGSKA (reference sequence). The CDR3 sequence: CSARDLGVGYNEQFF. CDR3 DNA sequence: TGCAGTGCTAGAGATCTTGGGGTGGGGTACAATGAGCAGTTCTTC.

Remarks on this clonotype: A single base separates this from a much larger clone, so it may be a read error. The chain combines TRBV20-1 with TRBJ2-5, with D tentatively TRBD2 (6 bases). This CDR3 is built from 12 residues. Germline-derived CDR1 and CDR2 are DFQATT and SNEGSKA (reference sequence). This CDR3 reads CSARVGGETQCF. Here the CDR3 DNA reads TGCAGTGCTAGAGTGGGAGGCGAGACCCAGTGCTTC.

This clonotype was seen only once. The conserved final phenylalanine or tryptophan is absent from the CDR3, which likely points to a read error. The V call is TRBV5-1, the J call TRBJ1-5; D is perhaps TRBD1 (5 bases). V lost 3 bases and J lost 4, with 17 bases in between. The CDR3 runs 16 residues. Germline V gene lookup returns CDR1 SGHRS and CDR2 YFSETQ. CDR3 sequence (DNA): TGCGCCAGCAGCTGGGGGGAACGGGGGGTAAATCAGCCCCAGCATTAT. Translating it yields CASSWGERGVNQPQHY.

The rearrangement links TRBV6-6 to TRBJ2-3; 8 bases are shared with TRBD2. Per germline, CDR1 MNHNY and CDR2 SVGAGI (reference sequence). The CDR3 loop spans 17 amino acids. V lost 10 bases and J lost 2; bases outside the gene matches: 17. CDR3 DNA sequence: TGTGCCATCAGACCACAGGGTACTAGCGGTCTCACAGATACGCAGTATTTT. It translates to CAIRPQGTSGLTDTQYF.

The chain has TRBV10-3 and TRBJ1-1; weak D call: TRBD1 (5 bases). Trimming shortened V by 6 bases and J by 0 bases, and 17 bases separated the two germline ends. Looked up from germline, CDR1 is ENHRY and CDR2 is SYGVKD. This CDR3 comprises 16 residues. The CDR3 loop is CAIRGRSQALNTEAFF. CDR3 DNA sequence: TGTGCCATCAGGGGGAGGTCACAGGCGCTGAACACTGAAGCTTTCTTT.

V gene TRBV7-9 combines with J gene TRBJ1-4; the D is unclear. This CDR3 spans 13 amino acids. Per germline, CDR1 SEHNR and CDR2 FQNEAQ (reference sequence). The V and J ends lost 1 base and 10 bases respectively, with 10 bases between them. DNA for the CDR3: TGTGCCAGCAGCTTAGGGGCCAGTGGAAAACTGTTTTTT. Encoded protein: CASSLGASGKLFF. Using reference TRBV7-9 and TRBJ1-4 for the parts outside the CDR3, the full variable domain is DTGVSQNPRHKITKRGQNVTFRCDPISEHNRLYWYRQTLGQGPEFLTYFQNEAQLEKSRLLSDRFSAERPKGSFSTLEIQRTEQGDSAMYLCASSLGASGKLFFGSGTQLSVL.

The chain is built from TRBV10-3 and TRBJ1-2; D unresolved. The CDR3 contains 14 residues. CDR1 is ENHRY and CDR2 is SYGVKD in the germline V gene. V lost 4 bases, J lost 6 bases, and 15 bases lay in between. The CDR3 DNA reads TGTGCCATCAGTGTGTACCAATTGACGGATGGCTACACCTTC. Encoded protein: CAISVYQLTDGYTF.

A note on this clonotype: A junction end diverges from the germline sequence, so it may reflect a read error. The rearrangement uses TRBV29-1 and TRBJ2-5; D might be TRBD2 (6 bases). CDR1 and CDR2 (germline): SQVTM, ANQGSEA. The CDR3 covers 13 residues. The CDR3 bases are TGCAGCGTTGAGACTGAGGGAGGAGAGACCCGGTACTTC. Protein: CSVETEGGETRYF.

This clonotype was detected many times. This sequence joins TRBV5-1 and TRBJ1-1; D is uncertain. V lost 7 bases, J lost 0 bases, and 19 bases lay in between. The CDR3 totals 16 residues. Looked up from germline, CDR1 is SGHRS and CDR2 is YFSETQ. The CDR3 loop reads CASARGLALMNTEAFF. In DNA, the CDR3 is TGCGCCAGCGCGCGTGGGCTCGCGCTCATGAACACTGAAGCTTTCTTT.

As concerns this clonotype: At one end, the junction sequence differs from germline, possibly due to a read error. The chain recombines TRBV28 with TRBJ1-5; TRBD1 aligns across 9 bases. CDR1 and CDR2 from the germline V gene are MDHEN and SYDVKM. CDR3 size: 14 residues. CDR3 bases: TGTGTCAGCAGTTTGACAGGGGGAACGCAACCCCAGCATTTT. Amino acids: CVSSLTGGTQPQHF.

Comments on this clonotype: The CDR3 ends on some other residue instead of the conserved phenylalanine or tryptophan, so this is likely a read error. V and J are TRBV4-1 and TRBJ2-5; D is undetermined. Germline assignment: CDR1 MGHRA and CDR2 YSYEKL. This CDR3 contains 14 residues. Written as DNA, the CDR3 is TGCGCCAGCAGCCACAACAAGGTACAAGAGACACAGTACTCC. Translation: CASSHNKVQETQYS.